The clone carrying this TCR beta chain occurred many times. The source of the sample is a study of molecular identifiers for immune sequencing clone quantification. TCRdb reprocessed the PCR reads with MiXCR, giving one entry per CDR3 protein. The sample lists some 100,000 distinct CDR3 sequences; around 17% were seen once. The sample was naive CD8+ T cells from blood, with Jurkat cell RNA spiked in. The subset is: FACS-sorted CD8+CD4-CCR7+CD45RA+ naive T cells. The receptor was isolated from a human donor in good health. Some libraries in this study had Jurkat cell RNA spiked in.

CDR3 in amino acids: CSARASTEAFF. Written as DNA, the CDR3 is TGCAGTGCTAGAGCGAGCACTGAAGCTTTCTTT. V is TRBV20-1 and J is TRBJ1-1; D is ambiguous. The CDR3 sequence is 11 residues long. Trimming took 1 base from V and 4 from J, leaving 4 bases between them. Per the germline V gene, CDR1 is DFQATT and CDR2 is SNEGSKA (reference sequence).